This T cell receptor (beta chain) was sequenced for a study of cytomegalovirus exposure and HLA in healthy donors. The method was immunoSEQ multiplex PCR; TCRdb's version includes in-frame clones alone and lacks a portion of them. The sample has about 180,000 clones, less than 85% seen once; the top ten hold about 16%. The V gene end was trimmed by 4 bases and the J gene end by 0 bases; junction bases not matched to a gene: 6. The CDR3 has 15 residues. In germline, CDR1 is SGHDT, CDR2 YYEEEE. This chain uses TRBV5-6 with TRBJ1-2; 7 positions agree with TRBD1. The sample taken for sequencing was PBMCs. The receptor was derived from a young man in good health and CMV-seropositive. CDR3 sequence: CASSGDSLSNYGYTF. CDR3 nucleotides: TGTGCCAGCAGCGGGGACAGTCTCTCTAACTATGGCTACACCTTC.